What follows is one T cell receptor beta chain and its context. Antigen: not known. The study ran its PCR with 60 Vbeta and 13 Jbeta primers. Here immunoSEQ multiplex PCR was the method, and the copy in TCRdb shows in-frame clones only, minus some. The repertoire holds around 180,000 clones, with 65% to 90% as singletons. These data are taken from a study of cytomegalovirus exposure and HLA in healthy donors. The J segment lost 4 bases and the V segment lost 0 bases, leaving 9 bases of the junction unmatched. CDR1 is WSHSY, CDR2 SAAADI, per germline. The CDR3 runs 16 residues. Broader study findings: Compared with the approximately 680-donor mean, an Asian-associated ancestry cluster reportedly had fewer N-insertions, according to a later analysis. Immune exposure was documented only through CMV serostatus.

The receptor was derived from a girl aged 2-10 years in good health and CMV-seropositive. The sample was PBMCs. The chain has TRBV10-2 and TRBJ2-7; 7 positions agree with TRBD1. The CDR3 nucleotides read TGCGCCAGCAGTGAGTCGATAGGGGACAGAAGATACGAGCAGTACTTC. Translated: CASSESIGDRRYEQYF.